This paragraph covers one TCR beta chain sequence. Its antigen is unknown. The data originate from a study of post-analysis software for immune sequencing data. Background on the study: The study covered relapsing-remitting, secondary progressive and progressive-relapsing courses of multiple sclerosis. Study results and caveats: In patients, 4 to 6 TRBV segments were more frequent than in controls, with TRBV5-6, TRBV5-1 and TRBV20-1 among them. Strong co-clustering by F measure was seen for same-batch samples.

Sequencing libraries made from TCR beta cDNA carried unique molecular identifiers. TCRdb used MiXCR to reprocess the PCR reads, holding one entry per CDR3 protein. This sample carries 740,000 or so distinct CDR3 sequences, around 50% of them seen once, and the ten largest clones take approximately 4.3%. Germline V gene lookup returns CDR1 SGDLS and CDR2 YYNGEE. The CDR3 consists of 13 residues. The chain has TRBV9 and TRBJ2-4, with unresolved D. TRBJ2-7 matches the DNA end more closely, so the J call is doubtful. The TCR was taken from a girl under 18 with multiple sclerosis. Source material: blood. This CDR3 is CASSVTATYEQYF. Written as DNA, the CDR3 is TGTGCCAGCAGCGTAACAGCGACCTACGAGCAGTACTTC.